Each of the 23 T cell receptor beta chains below was sequenced from the same sample in a study of cytomegalovirus exposure and HLA in healthy donors. In the PCR, 60 Vbeta and 13 Jbeta primers were used. This table comes from immunoSEQ multiplex PCR, and its TCRdb copy is limited to in-frame clones, with some not included. The sample carries about 150,000 clones, 60% to 75% recorded once. Sequencing was done on a sample of PBMCs. All receptors derive from a man aged 25-45 years in good health and CMV-seronegative.

The V and J genes are TRBV6-4 and TRBJ1-2, with a possible D match to TRBD1 (6 bases). The CDR3 spans 15 residues. V lost 10 bases, J lost 4 bases, and 22 bases lay in between. Per the germline V gene, CDR1 is MRHNA and CDR2 is SNTAGT. The CDR3 region is CATLLPGTLGYGYTF. CDR3 nucleotides: TGTGCCACCTTATTACCCGGGACACTCGGCTATGGCTACACCTTC.

The chain joins TRBV4-1 to TRBJ2-7, with TRBD1 matching 8 bases. V lost 3 bases to trimming and J lost 5 bases; unmatched junction nucleotides: 9. This CDR3 is built from 15 residues. Germline-derived CDR1 and CDR2 are MGHRA and YSYEKL. CDR3 sequence: CASSQGLGQGNEQYF. The CDR3 DNA reads TGCGCCAGCAGCCAGGGATTAGGACAGGGAAACGAGCAGTACTTC.

The chain joins TRBV9 to TRBJ1-3; a possible D gene is TRBD1 (5 bases). The CDR3 runs 15 residues. Germline-derived CDR1 and CDR2 are SGDLS and YYNGEE. Trimming removed 4 bases from V and 0 bases from J, with 11 bases in between. CDR3 sequence: CASSPDRLSGNTIYF. The CDR3 DNA follows: TGTGCCAGCAGCCCTGACAGACTCTCTGGAAACACCATATATTTT.

The chain uses TRBV30 and TRBJ1-6, with unresolved D. CDR1 is GTSNPN and CDR2 is SVGIG in the germline V gene (reference sequence). This CDR3 contains 14 residues. Trimming stripped 3 bases from V and 0 bases from J, with 6 bases between. CDR3 DNA: TGTGCCTGGAGCCTTGTCTCCTATAATTCACCCCTCCACTTT. It specifies CAWSLVSYNSPLHF. Combining the CDR3 with reference TRBV30 and TRBJ1-6 gives the whole variable domain SQTIHQWPATLVQPVGSPLSLECTVEGTSNPNLYWYRQAAGRGLQLLFYSVGIGQISSEVPQNLSASRPQDRQFILSSKKLLLSDSGFYLCAWSLVSYNSPLHFGNGTRLTVT.

For this clone: Sequence at one end of the junction differs from germline and may be a read error. The CDR3 here is CASSSTGNSGANGLTF. CDR3 coding DNA: TGTGCCAGCAGTTCTACAGGCAACTCTGGGGCCAACGGCCTGACTTTC. V usage is TRBV28 and J usage is TRBJ2-6; a possible D gene is TRBD1 (5 bases). This CDR3 is built from 16 residues. Germline CDR1 is MDHEN and CDR2 is SYDVKM.

The chain carries TRBV7-2 and TRBJ1-3, with D possibly matching TRBD1 (5 bases). V dropped 2 bases and J dropped 3 bases, with 8 bases sitting between them. The CDR3 length is 14 residues. Germline lookup yields CDR1 SGHTA and CDR2 FQGNSA. The CDR3 sequence is CASSLKGDGNTIYF. In DNA, the CDR3 is TGTGCCAGCAGCTTAAAAGGGGATGGAAACACCATATATTTT.

This chain joins TRBV6-1 and TRBJ1-1; weak D call: TRBD1 (5 bases). There are 15 residues in the CDR3. V dropped 3 bases and J dropped 0 bases, with 11 bases sitting between them. Germline V gives CDR1 MNHNS, CDR2 SASEGT. The CDR3 coding sequence is TGTGCCAGCAGTGATAGCAGGGTGATGAACACTGAAGCTTTCTTT. This sequence encodes CASSDSRVMNTEAFF.

This clone was recorded only once. The chain uses TRBV5-1 and TRBJ2-5; the D gene is possibly TRBD2 (6 bases). This CDR3 has 14 amino acids. Germline V CDR1 and CDR2: SGHRS, YFSETQ. Trimming pared 2 bases from V and 5 bases from J, leaving 13 bases between. The CDR3 protein is CASSFGGEDETQYF. The CDR3 bases are TGCGCCAGCAGCTTTGGAGGGGAGGACGAGACCCAGTACTTC. The entire variable domain, with the rest obtained from reference TRBV5-1 and TRBJ2-5, is as follows: KAGVTQTPRYLIKTRGQQVTLSCSPISGHRSVSWYQQTPGQGLQFLFEYFSETQRNKGNFPGRFSGRQFSNSRSEMNVSTLELGDSALYLCASSFGGEDETQYFGPGTRLLVL.

The chain links TRBV7-5 to TRBJ2-7; TRBD1 is the table's D call and was not checked against the DNA. TRBV7-5 is an annotated pseudogene. There are 13 residues in the CDR3. Written as DNA, the CDR3 is TGTGCCAGAAGAGGGGACACGCCATACGAGCAGTACTTC. Its protein product is CARRGDTPYEQYF.

J is TRBJ2-2 and V is TRBV5-4; D remains ambiguous. This CDR3 spans 12 amino acids. The germline gives CDR1 SGHNT, CDR2 YYREEE (reference sequence). V was shortened by 6 bases and J by 3 bases, with 6 bases between the two germline ends. The CDR3 sequence is CASTLHTGELFF. The DNA of the CDR3 is TGTGCCAGCACCCTTCACACCGGGGAGCTGTTTTTT.

As DNA, the CDR3 is TGTGCCAGCAGTTTAAAGTTAGGGACAGGGGATTCATGGCCCCAGCATTTT. Its translation is CASSLKLGTGDSWPQHF. The chain combines TRBV27 with TRBJ1-5; 10 bases map to TRBD1. The CDR3 totals 17 residues. The V gene end was trimmed by 2 bases and the J gene end by 9 bases; junction bases not matched to a gene: 13. The germline V gene encodes CDR1 MNHEY and CDR2 SMNVEV (reference sequence).

About this clone itself: Other DNA sequences within the sample encode an identical CDR3. The rearrangement joins TRBV11-1 to TRBJ2-3, with D tentatively TRBD1 (6 bases). Germline loops: CDR1 SGHAT, CDR2 FQDESV (reference sequence). Trimming cost V 5 bases and J 6 bases, with 9 bases left between them. This CDR3 contains 12 residues. CDR3 residues: CASSPTGDTQYF. The CDR3 DNA is TGTGCCAGCAGCCCAACAGGGGATACGCAGTATTTT. Drawing the rest from reference TRBV11-1 and TRBJ2-3, the complete variable domain is EAEVAQSPRYKITEKSQAVAFWCDPISGHATLYWYRQILGQGPELLVQFQDESVVDDSQLPKDRFSAERLKGVDSTLKIQPAELGDSAMYLCASSPTGDTQYFGPGTRLTVL.

V usage is TRBV11-1 and J usage is TRBJ2-7, with D possibly TRBD2 on 6 matching bases. The CDR3 is 15 amino acids. Trimming pared 4 bases from V and 2 bases from J, leaving 15 bases between. Germline V gives CDR1 SGHAT, CDR2 FQDESV (reference sequence). The CDR3 is CASSSGTVAAYEQYF. The CDR3 DNA reads TGTGCCAGCAGCTCCGGGACTGTTGCGGCCTACGAGCAGTACTTC. Together with reference TRBV11-1 and TRBJ2-7, the CDR3 gives the full variable domain: EAEVAQSPRYKITEKSQAVAFWCDPISGHATLYWYRQILGQGPELLVQFQDESVVDDSQLPKDRFSAERLKGVDSTLKIQPAELGDSAMYLCASSSGTVAAYEQYFGPGTRLTVT.

The count of this clone is one. The chain uses TRBV18 and TRBJ2-5; the D gene is possibly TRBD2 (6 bases). The CDR3 consists of 14 residues. V was trimmed by 3 bases and J by 1 base, leaving 9 bases between them. Germline lookup yields CDR1 KGHSH and CDR2 LQKENI. The CDR3 sequence is CASSPEGPQETQYF. CDR3 nucleotide sequence: TGTGCCAGCTCACCGGAGGGGCCCCAAGAGACCCAGTACTTC. The complete variable domain, with remaining parts taken from reference TRBV18 and TRBJ2-5, reads NAGVMQNPRHLVRRRGQEARLRCSPMKGHSHVYWYRQLPEEGLKFMVYLQKENIIDESGMPKERFSAEFPKEGPSILRIQQVVRGDSAAYFCASSPEGPQETQYFGPGTRLLVL.

This chain joins TRBV7-9 and TRBJ2-7; 8 bases are a match to TRBD2. Germline V gene data show CDR1 as SEHNR and CDR2 as FQNEAQ (reference sequence). V was clipped by 0 bases and J by 5 bases; unmatched bases: 6. The CDR3 has 15 residues. CDR3: CASSLASGGSDEQYF. The DNA for the CDR3 is TGTGCCAGCAGCTTAGCCAGCGGGGGCAGCGACGAGCAGTACTTC.

This clone has just a few counts. The rearrangement joins TRBV6-1 to TRBJ2-7, with D tentatively TRBD1 (6 bases). The CDR3 runs 15 residues. CDR1 and CDR2 from the germline V gene are MNHNS and SASEGT. The V gene lost 5 bases and the J gene lost 2 bases, with 16 bases spanning the gap. The CDR3 bases are TGTGCCAGCAGTTTAAGGTCACAGGGAACCTACGAGCAGTACTTC. This sequence encodes CASSLRSQGTYEQYF.

The chain couples TRBV2 to TRBJ2-5; possible D gene TRBD1, 5 bases. The CDR3 is 13 amino acids. Trimming stripped 8 bases from V and 1 base from J, with 11 bases between. CDR1 is SNHLY, CDR2 FYNNEI, per germline. CDR3 sequence: CASADSFQETQYF. The CDR3 DNA sequence: TGTGCCAGCGCTGACAGCTTCCAAGAGACCCAGTACTTC.

V usage is TRBV28 and J usage is TRBJ1-3; no definite D call. The V gene lost 7 bases and the J gene lost 0 bases, with 13 bases spanning the gap. This CDR3 spans 15 amino acids. Per the germline V gene, CDR1 is MDHEN and CDR2 is SYDVKM. The CDR3 region is CASMLPGPSGNTIYF. The CDR3 DNA follows: TGTGCCAGCATGCTACCTGGGCCCTCTGGAAACACCATATATTTT.

V is TRBV18 and J is TRBJ1-5; 7 nucleotides line up with TRBD1. The CDR3 runs to 14 residues. Germline CDR1 KGHSH, CDR2 LQKENI. Trimming cost V 5 bases and J 5 bases; bases outside gene matches: 6. The CDR3 DNA is TGTGCCAGCTCATCGACAGGGTTCGATCAGCCCCAGCATTTT. Amino acids: CASSSTGFDQPQHF.

The J gene is TRBJ1-1, the V gene TRBV4-2; 7 bases are a match to TRBD1. Germline V gene lookup returns CDR1 LGHNA and CDR2 YNFKEQ. Trimming at V came to 6 bases and at J to 6 bases, leaving 7 bases not matched to a gene. The CDR3 loop spans 13 amino acids. The CDR3 coding sequence is TGTGCCAGCAGTCCCGACAGGGTGGCTGAAGCTTTCTTT. This encodes CASSPDRVAEAFF.

The count of this clone is one. The chain joins TRBV6-5 to TRBJ1-4; D is unresolved. This CDR3 comprises 14 residues. Germline CDR1 and CDR2: MNHEY and SVGAGI. V was clipped by 5 bases and J by 0 bases, with 7 bases between them. The CDR3 loop is CASSEDTTNEKLFF. The CDR3 nucleotides read TGTGCCAGCAGTGAAGACACAACTAATGAAAAACTGTTTTTT.

The chain has TRBV2 and TRBJ2-2; 10 bases fit TRBD1. Germline V gives CDR1 SNHLY, CDR2 FYNNEI. This CDR3 has 14 amino acids. With V trimmed by 8 bases and J by 6 bases, 6 bases remained unmatched. The CDR3 DNA follows: TGTGCCAGCTCAACGGGACAGGGGTCCGGGGAGCTGTTTTTT. It is translated as CASSTGQGSGELFF.

This chain joins TRBV5-5 and TRBJ2-7; 7 positions agree with TRBD1. Trimming at V came to 2 bases and at J to 3 bases, leaving 8 bases not matched to a gene. Germline V lookup: CDR1 SGHKS, CDR2 YYEKEE (reference sequence). The CDR3 consists of 15 residues. CDR3 in DNA: TGTGCCAGCAGCTTTAGTCTTGGACAGGACTACGAGCAGTACTTC. It specifies CASSFSLGQDYEQYF.